This T cell receptor beta chain was sequenced for a study of molecular identifiers for immune sequencing clone quantification. Broader study findings: The study reportedly detected spiked Jurkat TCR RNA from one cell among over 950,000 naive cells.

This CDR3 has 13 residues. CDR1 and CDR2 from the germline V gene are SGHDT and YYEEEE. Previously reported methods and listed TCR primers produced the bulk TCR libraries. TCRdb fed the PCR reads into MiXCR, producing one record per CDR3 protein. The table shows some 650,000 distinct CDR3 sequences, with 15% to 20% occurring only once. With respect to this clonotype: As yet, its antigen is unknown. One base away lies a much larger clone, so this may be a sequencing read error.

The receptor comes from a human donor in good health. Some libraries in this study had Jurkat cell RNA spiked in. The specimen sequenced was naive CD8+ T cells from blood, with Jurkat cell RNA spiked in. Sample subset: FACS-sorted CD8+CD4-CCR7+CD45RA+ naive T cells. The chain links TRBV5-6 to TRBJ2-7, with 7 nucleotides matching TRBD1. CDR3 amino acids: CASSLNRGQERYF. CDR3 nucleotides: TGTGCCAGCAGCCTGAACAGGGGCCAGGAGCGGTACTTC.